Included here is one TCR beta chain sequence, with context. In the original processing: Estimates of nucleated cell counts were drawn from the amplification of reference gene primers. Clones were read by immunoSEQ multiplex PCR, and TCRdb kept only the in-frame ones, dropping some. That table gives V, J and clone size, and the DNA gave D and trimming. The table has 250,000 or so clones, roughly 83% seen once. These data are taken from a study of blood T cell repertoires in COVID-19. Study details: PBMCs, B-cell-depleted T cells, or T cells were the source of the cDNA or gDNA that made up the material.

Sequencing was done on a sample of peripheral blood. The TCR sequence derives from a man aged 80 or over with acute or convalescent COVID-19.

The CDR3 sequence is CASSLGGRDEQFF. DNA for the CDR3: TGTGCCAGCAGCTTAGGCGGGAGGGATGAGCAGTTCTTC. This chain joins TRBV11-3 and TRBJ2-1; 9 nucleotides match TRBD2. Trimming removed 1 base from V and 8 bases from J; junction bases left unmatched: 0. The CDR3 contains 13 residues. The germline CDR1 and CDR2 sequences are SGHNT and YENEEA.